This T cell receptor (beta chain) derives from a study of cytomegalovirus exposure and HLA in healthy donors. Study-level information: Early released data comprised tens of millions of unique TCRs from HLA-typed donors. Overall study findings and caveats: Most TCR sequences showed up rarely, but some public TCRs showed up in many donors.

Concerning this clone itself: Its matching antigen is unknown.

13 Jbeta primers and 60 Vbeta primers were used for the PCR. Using immunoSEQ multiplex PCR, the repertoire was profiled, and TCRdb retains in-frame clones only, with some absent. Of roughly 190,000 clones listed, about 80% are singletons. The V and J ends lost 5 bases and 3 bases respectively, with 8 bases between them. CDR3 length: 12 amino acids. CDR1 is MNHNS and CDR2 is SASEGT in the germline V gene. The chain links TRBV6-1 to TRBJ2-7; perhaps TRBD2 as D (5 bases). This sequence originates from a woman aged 30 to 39 in good health and CMV-seropositive. Sequencing used PBMCs. CDR3 nucleotides: TGTGCCAGCAGTCAAACTAGCTACGAGCAGTACTTC. Its protein is CASSQTSYEQYF.